A single sample is the source of the 28 T cell receptor beta chains below, sequenced in a study of blood T cells in healthy people across ages. A second PCR, run for roughly 6 to 11 cycles, used a sample-barcoded 5' primer plus a J-beta primer mix. In TCRdb, the 5' RACE reads were re-called with MiXCR into one record per CDR3 protein. The sample yields approximately 800,000 distinct CDR3 sequences, 20% to 30% seen once. A further study also used this sample, focusing on T cells of mothers and their children.

Sequenced sample: blood. These receptors were obtained from a boy aged 10-17 years in good health.

Only a few counts were recorded for this clonotype. V is TRBV6-2 or TRBV6-3 and J is TRBJ2-6, with 7 bases fitting TRBD1. V dropped 8 bases and J dropped 2; count of bases not matched to a gene: 3. The V gene's germline CDR1 is MNHEY and CDR2 SVGEGT. This CDR3 comprises 14 residues. For the CDR3, the DNA is TGTGCCAGCGTCGGGACAGCTGGGGCCAACGTCCTGACTTTC. It encodes CASVGTAGANVLTF.

This clonotype appeared a few times. The V and J genes are TRBV19 and TRBJ2-6; D is unresolved. In germline, CDR1 is LNHDA, CDR2 SQIVND (reference sequence). Trimming pared 3 bases from V and 0 bases from J, leaving 6 bases between. The CDR3 has 15 residues. This CDR3 is CASSISTSGANVLTF. For the CDR3, the DNA is TGTGCCAGTAGTATCTCCACCTCTGGGGCCAACGTCCTGACTTTC.

This clonotype was seen only a few times. The rearrangement uses TRBV28 and TRBJ2-2; D might be TRBD1 (6 bases). The V end lost 4 bases, the J end lost 4 bases, and 16 bases lay between the germline ends. Germline V gene sequence: CDR1 MDHEN, CDR2 SYDVKM. The CDR3 has 16 amino acids. The CDR3 sequence: CASSSPGQGRTGELFF. CDR3 in DNA: TGTGCCAGCAGTTCGCCAGGGCAGGGGCGCACCGGGGAGCTGTTTTTT. Drawing the rest from reference TRBV28 and TRBJ2-2, the complete variable domain is DVKVTQSSRYLVKRTGEKVFLECVQDMDHENMFWYRQDPGLGLRLIYFSYDVKMKEKGDIPEGYSVSREKKERFSLILESASTNQTSMYLCASSSPGQGRTGELFFGEGSRLTVL.

Notes on this clonotype: A read error may produce the germline difference seen at one junction end. The chain couples TRBV7-2 to TRBJ2-4; 9 bases align to TRBD1. The CDR3 covers 15 residues. Germline CDR1 is SGHTA and CDR2 is FQGNSA. CDR3 loop: CASSVEGQGMNIRYF. The CDR3 bases are TGTGCCAGCAGCGTGGAAGGACAGGGGATGAACATTCGGTACTTC.

The chain joins TRBV4-1 to TRBJ2-2; 9 positions match TRBD1. This CDR3 region has 16 residues. V trimming: 0 bases; J trimming: 4 bases; junction bases outside the gene matches: 3. In germline, CDR1 is MGHRA, CDR2 YSYEKL. CDR3 protein: CASSQDWTGVTGELFF. The CDR3 region has the DNA TGCGCCAGCAGCCAAGATTGGACAGGGGTCACCGGGGAGCTGTTTTTT.

The chain recombines TRBV24-1 with TRBJ2-1, with 8 positions matching TRBD2. Germline-derived CDR1 and CDR2 are KGHDR and SFDVKD. J lost 5 bases, V lost 4 bases, and 12 bases had no gene match. The CDR3 is 17 amino acids. This CDR3 is CATSEPYGAGDHNEQFF. The CDR3 DNA reads TGTGCCACCAGTGAGCCTTATGGAGCGGGAGACCACAATGAGCAGTTCTTC.

The chain links TRBV4-3 to TRBJ2-3; TRBD2 agrees at 9 bases. Germline trimming cut 0 bases from V and 2 bases from J; bases unmatched to any gene: 6. The CDR3 contains 17 residues. Germline-derived CDR1 and CDR2 are LGHNA and YSLEER. The chain's CDR3 is CASSQEGAGGITDTQYF. The CDR3 DNA sequence: TGCGCCAGCAGCCAAGAGGGAGCGGGAGGAATCACAGATACGCAGTATTTT.

This rearrangement joins TRBV6-6 to TRBJ2-7; no definite D call. CDR1 MNHNY and CDR2 SVGAGI come from the germline V gene (reference sequence). Trimming took off 5 bases at V and 6 bases at J, with 11 bases between the two ends. This CDR3 region has 12 residues. The DNA for the CDR3 is TGTGCCAGCAGTGACCGGGTGGGCGAGCAGTACTTC. As protein: CASSDRVGEQYF.

The CDR3 bases are TGTGCCAGCACCCCCAGGGCTGGGGAGAACACTGAAGCTTTCTTT. This translates into CASTPRAGENTEAFF. The rearrangement uses TRBV27 and TRBJ1-1; perhaps TRBD1 as D (5 bases). The CDR3 spans 15 residues. V lost 7 bases and J 1 base, leaving 16 bases between the germline ends. Germline V lookup: CDR1 MNHEY, CDR2 SMNVEV (reference sequence).

J is TRBJ1-6 and V is TRBV5-1; D is undetermined. This CDR3 comprises 16 residues. The germline V gene encodes CDR1 SGHRS and CDR2 YFSETQ. Trimming removed 0 bases at V and 8 bases at J, with 15 bases between. The CDR3, as DNA: TGCGCCAGCAGCTTGGGGCCGCCAGGCAGAGATTCACCCCTCCACTTT. Amino acid sequence: CASSLGPPGRDSPLHF.

This clonotype is a singleton in its sample. This chain links TRBV29-1 with TRBJ1-2; 7 bases are shared with TRBD1. The V segment lost 0 bases and the J segment 8 bases; nucleotides outside the gene matches: 12. Germline CDR1 SQVTM, CDR2 ANQGSEA. The CDR3 contains 15 residues. The CDR3 here is CSVEDILQGKYGYTF. In DNA form, the CDR3 reads TGCAGCGTTGAAGACATCCTACAGGGGAAGTACGGCTACACCTTC.

The V call is TRBV3-1, the J call TRBJ2-5; 11 bases line up with TRBD2. Germline assignment: CDR1 LGHDT and CDR2 YNNKEL (reference sequence). This CDR3 has 14 residues. Germline trimming cut 10 bases from V and 4 bases from J; bases unmatched to any gene: 8. The CDR3 spells CATKTSGVGETQYF. The CDR3 DNA reads TGTGCCACCAAGACTAGCGGGGTAGGAGAGACCCAGTACTTC.

The V and J genes are TRBV20-1 and TRBJ2-3, with D tentatively TRBD1 or TRBD2 (5 bases each). The CDR3 runs 13 residues. Germline CDR1 and CDR2: DFQATT and SNEGSKA (reference sequence). The V end lost 8 bases, the J end lost 2 bases, and 14 bases lay between the germline ends. Here the CDR3 reads CSTTGTATDTQYF. DNA for the CDR3: TGCAGTACCACCGGGACGGCCACAGATACGCAGTATTTT.

This chain joins TRBV2 and TRBJ1-4; D is unresolved. Germline CDR1 reads SNHLY; CDR2 reads FYNNEI. This CDR3 is 13 amino acids long. Deletions cut 3 bases from V and 4 bases from J, with 6 bases between. DNA for the CDR3: TGTGCCAGCAGTGACCCTGATAATGAAAAACTGTTTTTT. It yields the protein CASSDPDNEKLFF.

This clonotype appeared a few times. The chain carries TRBV5-6 and TRBJ2-4, with D possibly TRBD1 on 6 matching bases. The CDR3 is made up of 13 amino acids. In germline, CDR1 is SGHDT, CDR2 YYEEEE. Trimming stripped 2 bases from V and 6 bases from J, with 9 bases between. The CDR3 protein is CASSFDRRNIQYF. For the CDR3, the DNA is TGTGCCAGCAGCTTCGACAGGCGAAACATTCAGTACTTC.

This clonotype has just a few counts. The chain combines TRBV29-1 with TRBJ2-6; D is perhaps TRBD1 (6 bases). This CDR3 contains 16 residues. V lost 3 bases to trimming and J lost 0 bases, with 12 bases between them. CDR1 is SQVTM, CDR2 ANQGSEA, per germline. The DNA for the CDR3 is TGCAGCGTTGATGGGACAACCAACTCTGGGGCCAACGTCCTGACTTTC. Amino acid sequence: CSVDGTTNSGANVLTF.

V is TRBV20-1 and J is TRBJ2-5; tentatively, D is TRBD2 (6 bases). Gene TRBJ2-7 matches the end of the DNA better, so the J call may be wrong. The CDR3 consists of 12 residues. CDR1 is DFQATT and CDR2 is SNEGSKA in the germline V gene (reference sequence). The DNA for the CDR3 is TGCAGTGCTAGGGGAGGAGTCTACGAGCAGTACTTC. It specifies CSARGGVYEQYF.

Note on this clonotype: Just one base apart from a much larger clone, this may be a read error. This chain links TRBV29-1 with TRBJ2-7, with D possibly called TRBD1 or TRBD2 (7 bases each). V was shortened by 4 bases and J by 9 bases, with 22 bases between the two germline ends. CDR1 is SQVTM, CDR2 ANQGSEA, per germline. This CDR3 region has 14 residues. The CDR3 protein is CSVGQGGVRWGQYF. CDR3 nucleotide sequence: TGCAGCGTTGGACAGGGAGGGGTCCGATGGGGGCAGTACTTC.

The J gene is TRBJ2-1, the V gene TRBV3-1; no firm D call. V lost 1 base to trimming and J lost 8 bases, with 12 bases between them. Germline V lookup: CDR1 LGHDT, CDR2 YNNKEL (reference sequence). The CDR3 sequence is 14 residues long. The CDR3 region has the DNA TGTGCCAGCAGCCAAGGTCTTAACGAGGATGAGCAGTTCTTC. Protein: CASSQGLNEDEQFF.

The V gene is TRBV7-9, the J gene TRBJ1-4; a possible D gene is TRBD1 (5 bases). The V gene lost 2 bases and the J gene lost 2 bases, with 9 bases spanning the gap. Germline CDR1 SEHNR, CDR2 FQNEAQ (reference sequence). The CDR3 sequence is 15 residues long. CDR3 nucleotides: TGTGCCAGCAGCTTATTGGAGGGGACTAATGAAAAACTGTTTTTT. This codes for CASSLLEGTNEKLFF.

This clonotype was observed a few times. V usage is TRBV7-2 and J usage is TRBJ2-3, with no clear D. V was pared by 2 bases and J by 2 bases, with 11 bases between. The CDR3 is 15 residues long. Germline V gene lookup returns CDR1 SGHTA and CDR2 FQGNSA. The CDR3 region is CASSLHLQFTDTQYF. The CDR3 coding sequence is TGTGCCAGCAGCTTACACCTACAGTTCACAGATACGCAGTATTTT.

This sequence joins TRBV29-1 and TRBJ2-5; D possibly corresponds to TRBD1 (6 bases). The end of the DNA fits TRBJ2-7 better, so the J call may be wrong. Germline V lookup: CDR1 SQVTM, CDR2 ANQGSEA. This CDR3 is 13 amino acids long. CDR3 region: CSVPKGETYEQYF. CDR3 nucleotides: TGCAGCGTTCCAAAGGGGGAGACCTACGAGCAGTACTTC.

This chain joins TRBV5-1 and TRBJ1-5; a possible D gene is TRBD1 (5 bases). This CDR3 is 13 amino acids long. With 1 base removed from V and 7 bases from J, the gap between germline ends came to 9 bases. Germline CDR1 reads SGHRS; CDR2 reads YFSETQ. This chain's CDR3 is CASSLLGPQPQHF. The DNA of the CDR3 is TGCGCCAGCAGCTTGCTGGGGCCCCAGCCCCAGCATTTT. Full variable domain (rest looked up from reference TRBV5-1 and TRBJ1-5): KAGVTQTPRYLIKTRGQQVTLSCSPISGHRSVSWYQQTPGQGLQFLFEYFSETQRNKGNFPGRFSGRQFSNSRSEMNVSTLELGDSALYLCASSLLGPQPQHFGDGTRLSIL.

This clonotype was recorded a few times. The rearrangement joins TRBV20-1 to TRBJ2-6; D is undetermined. The CDR3 spans 18 residues. The germline V and J ends were trimmed by 1 base and 0 bases, with 16 bases remaining between them. Germline CDR1 and CDR2: DFQATT and SNEGSKA (reference sequence). The CDR3 bases are TGCAGTGCTAGAGTGAAAGGAATTACTATCTCTGGGGCCAACGTCCTGACTTTC. It is translated as CSARVKGITISGANVLTF.

The rearrangement links TRBV28 to TRBJ1-5, with D possibly matching TRBD1 (5 bases). Trimming removed 1 base at V and 2 bases at J, with 9 bases between. The germline V gene encodes CDR1 MDHEN and CDR2 SYDVKM. The CDR3 is 15 amino acids. CDR3 amino acids: CASSLSGFGNQPQHF. The DNA for the CDR3 is TGTGCCAGCAGTTTATCAGGGTTCGGCAATCAGCCCCAGCATTTT.

This clonotype was detected a few times. The chain carries TRBV29-1 and TRBJ2-5; 8 nucleotides agree with TRBD2. The DNA end favors TRBJ2-1, so the J call may be wrong. This CDR3 region has 12 residues. CDR1 SQVTM and CDR2 ANQGSEA come from the germline V gene. The CDR3 bases are TGCAGCGTTGAAATGACTAGCGCGGAGCAGTTCTTC. Residues: CSVEMTSAEQFF.

This clonotype occurred a few times. V gene TRBV10-3 combines with J gene TRBJ2-1; 7 nucleotides match TRBD2. With V trimmed by 8 bases and J by 6 bases, 1 base remained unmatched. This CDR3 has 11 residues. Germline CDR1 is ENHRY and CDR2 is SYGVKD. This chain's CDR3 is CAIGGGNEQFF. In nucleotides, the CDR3 is TGTGCCATCGGCGGGGGCAATGAGCAGTTCTTC.

This clonotype turned up a few times. The chain uses TRBV7-9 and TRBJ1-1; D is unclear. Germline-derived CDR1 and CDR2 are SEHNR and FQNEAQ (reference sequence). Deletions cut 7 bases from V and 1 base from J, with 7 bases between. This CDR3 region has 12 residues. CDR3 in amino acids: CASTAKNTEAFF. CDR3 in DNA: TGTGCCAGCACAGCGAAGAACACTGAAGCTTTCTTT.